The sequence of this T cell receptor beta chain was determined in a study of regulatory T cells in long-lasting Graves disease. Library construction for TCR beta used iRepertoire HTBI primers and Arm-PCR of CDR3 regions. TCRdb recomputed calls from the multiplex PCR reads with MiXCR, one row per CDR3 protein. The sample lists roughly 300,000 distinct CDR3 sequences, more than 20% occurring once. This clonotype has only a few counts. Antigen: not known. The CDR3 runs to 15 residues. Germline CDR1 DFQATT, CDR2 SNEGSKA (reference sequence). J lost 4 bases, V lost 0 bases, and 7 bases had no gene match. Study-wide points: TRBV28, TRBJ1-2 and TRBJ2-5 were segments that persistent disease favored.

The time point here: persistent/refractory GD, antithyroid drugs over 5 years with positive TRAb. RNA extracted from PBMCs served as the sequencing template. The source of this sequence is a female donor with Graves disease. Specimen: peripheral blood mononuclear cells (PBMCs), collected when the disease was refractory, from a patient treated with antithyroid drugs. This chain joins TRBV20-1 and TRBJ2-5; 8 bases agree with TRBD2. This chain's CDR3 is CSARDPSGFSETQYF. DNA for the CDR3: TGCAGTGCTAGAGATCCTAGCGGGTTCTCAGAGACCCAGTACTTC.